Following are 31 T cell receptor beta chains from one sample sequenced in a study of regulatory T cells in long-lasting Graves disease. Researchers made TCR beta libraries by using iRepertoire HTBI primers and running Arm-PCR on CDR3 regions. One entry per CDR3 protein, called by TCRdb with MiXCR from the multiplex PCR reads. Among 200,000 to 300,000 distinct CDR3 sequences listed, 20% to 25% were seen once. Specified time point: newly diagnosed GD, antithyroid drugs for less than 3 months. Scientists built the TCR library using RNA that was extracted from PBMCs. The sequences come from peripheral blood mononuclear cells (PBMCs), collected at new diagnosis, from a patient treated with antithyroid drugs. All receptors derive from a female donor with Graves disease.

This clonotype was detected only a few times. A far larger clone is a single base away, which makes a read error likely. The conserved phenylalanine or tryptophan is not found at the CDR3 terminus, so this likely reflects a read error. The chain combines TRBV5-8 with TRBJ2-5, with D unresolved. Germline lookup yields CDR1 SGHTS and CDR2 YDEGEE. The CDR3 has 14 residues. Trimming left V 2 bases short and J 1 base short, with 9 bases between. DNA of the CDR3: TGTGCCAGCAGCTTAGGCGGAATCCAAGAGACCCAGTACTCC. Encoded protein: CASSLGGIQETQYS.

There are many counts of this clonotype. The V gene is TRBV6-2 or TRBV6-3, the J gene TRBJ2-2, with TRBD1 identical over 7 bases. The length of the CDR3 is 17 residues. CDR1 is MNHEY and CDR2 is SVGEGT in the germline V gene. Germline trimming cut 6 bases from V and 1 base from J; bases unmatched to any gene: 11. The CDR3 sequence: CASSTGTETKNTGELFF. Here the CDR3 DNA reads TGTGCCAGCAGCACCGGGACAGAAACTAAGAACACCGGGGAGCTGTTTTTT.

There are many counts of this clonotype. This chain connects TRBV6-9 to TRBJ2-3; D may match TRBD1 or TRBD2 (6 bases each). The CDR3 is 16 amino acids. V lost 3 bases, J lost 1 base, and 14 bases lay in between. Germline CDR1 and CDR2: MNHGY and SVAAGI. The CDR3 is CASSYGGRVGTDTQYF. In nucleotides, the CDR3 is TGTGCCAGCAGTTACGGGGGCAGGGTGGGCACAGATACGCAGTATTTT.

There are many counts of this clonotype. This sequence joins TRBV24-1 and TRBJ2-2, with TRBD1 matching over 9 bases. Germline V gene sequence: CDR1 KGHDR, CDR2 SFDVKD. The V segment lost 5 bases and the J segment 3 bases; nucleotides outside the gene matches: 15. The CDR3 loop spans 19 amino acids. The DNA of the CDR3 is TGTGCCACCAGTGCCCTAGGGTCGAGGACAGGGGACCACACCGGGGAGCTGTTTTTT. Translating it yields CATSALGSRTGDHTGELFF.

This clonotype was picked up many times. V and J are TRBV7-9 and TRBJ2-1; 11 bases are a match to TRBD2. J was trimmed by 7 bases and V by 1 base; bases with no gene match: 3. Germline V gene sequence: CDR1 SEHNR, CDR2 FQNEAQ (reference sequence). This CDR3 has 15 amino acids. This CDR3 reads CASSLGTSGLNEQFF. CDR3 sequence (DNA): TGTGCCAGCAGCTTAGGGACTAGCGGGCTAAATGAGCAGTTCTTC.

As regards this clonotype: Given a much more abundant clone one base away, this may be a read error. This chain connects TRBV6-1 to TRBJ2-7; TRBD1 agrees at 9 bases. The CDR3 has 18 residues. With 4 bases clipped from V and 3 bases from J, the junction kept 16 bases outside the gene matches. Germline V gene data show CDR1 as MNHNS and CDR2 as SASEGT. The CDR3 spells CASSAPGQGGFGGYEQYF. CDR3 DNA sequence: TGTGCCAGCAGTGCCCCGGGACAGGGTGGATTTGGGGGCTACGAGCAGTACTTC.

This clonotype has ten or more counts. The CDR3 reads CASGGGGAMETQYF. Written as DNA, the CDR3 is TGTGCCAGCGGCGGCGGGGGGGCCATGGAGACCCAGTACTTC. V gene TRBV12-3 or TRBV12-4 combines with J gene TRBJ2-5, with 9 bases lining up with TRBD2. The CDR3 loop spans 14 amino acids. J lost 5 bases, V lost 8 bases, and 9 bases had no gene match.

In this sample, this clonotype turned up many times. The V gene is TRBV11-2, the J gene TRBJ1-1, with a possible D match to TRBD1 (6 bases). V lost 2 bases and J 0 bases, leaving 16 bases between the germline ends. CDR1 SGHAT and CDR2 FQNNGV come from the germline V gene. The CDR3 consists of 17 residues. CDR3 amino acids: CASSLSIRGPMNTEAFF. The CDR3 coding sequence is TGTGCCAGCAGCTTAAGTATCAGGGGCCCGATGAACACTGAAGCTTTCTTT.

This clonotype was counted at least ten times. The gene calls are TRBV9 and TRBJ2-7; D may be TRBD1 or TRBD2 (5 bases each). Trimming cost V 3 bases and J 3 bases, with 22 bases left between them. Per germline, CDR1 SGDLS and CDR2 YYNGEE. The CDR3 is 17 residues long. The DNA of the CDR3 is TGTGCCAGCAGCGACGCGAGGGCAGGGAAGGGTCGCTACGAGCAGTACTTC. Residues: CASSDARAGKGRYEQYF.

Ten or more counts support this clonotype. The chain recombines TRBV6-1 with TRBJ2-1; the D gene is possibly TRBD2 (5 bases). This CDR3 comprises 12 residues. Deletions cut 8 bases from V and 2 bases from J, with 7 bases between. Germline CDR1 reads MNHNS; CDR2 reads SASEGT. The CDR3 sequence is CASGGPYNEQFF. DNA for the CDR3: TGTGCCAGCGGAGGACCCTACAATGAGCAGTTCTTC.

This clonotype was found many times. The CDR3 DNA reads TGTGCCAGCAGTGAAGAACTAGCGGGGGTGCCAGATACGCAGTATTTT. Its protein is CASSEELAGVPDTQYF. The chain carries TRBV2 and TRBJ2-3; 11 nucleotides align to TRBD2. This CDR3 comprises 16 residues. Germline V lookup: CDR1 SNHLY, CDR2 FYNNEI. Trimming took 1 base from V and 4 from J; bases not matched to a gene: 4.

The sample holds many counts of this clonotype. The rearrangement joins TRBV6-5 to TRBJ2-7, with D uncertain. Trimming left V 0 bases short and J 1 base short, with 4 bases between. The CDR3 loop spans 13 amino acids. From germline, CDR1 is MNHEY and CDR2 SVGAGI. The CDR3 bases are TGTGCCAGCAGTTACTCAGGGTCCTACGAGCAGTACTTC. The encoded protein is CASSYSGSYEQYF.

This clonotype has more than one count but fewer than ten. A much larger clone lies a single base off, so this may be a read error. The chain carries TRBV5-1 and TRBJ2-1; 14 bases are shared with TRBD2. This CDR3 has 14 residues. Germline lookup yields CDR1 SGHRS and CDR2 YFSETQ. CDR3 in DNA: TGCGTCAGCTCCGGGACTAGCGGGAGTGATGAGCAGTTCTTC. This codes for CVSSGTSGSDEQFF.

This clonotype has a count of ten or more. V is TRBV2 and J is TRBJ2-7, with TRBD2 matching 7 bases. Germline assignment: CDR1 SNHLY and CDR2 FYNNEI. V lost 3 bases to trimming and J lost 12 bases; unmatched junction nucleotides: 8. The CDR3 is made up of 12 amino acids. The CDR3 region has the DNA TGTGCCAGCAGTGAGGGACTACGTTTGCCGTACTTC. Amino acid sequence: CASSEGLRLPYF.

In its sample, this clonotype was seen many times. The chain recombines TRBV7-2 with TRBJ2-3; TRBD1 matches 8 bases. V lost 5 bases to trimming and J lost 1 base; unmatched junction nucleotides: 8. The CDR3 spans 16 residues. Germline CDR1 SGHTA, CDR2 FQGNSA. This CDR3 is CASSTRQGFGTDTQYF. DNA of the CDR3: TGTGCCAGCAGCACAAGACAGGGGTTCGGCACAGATACGCAGTATTTT.

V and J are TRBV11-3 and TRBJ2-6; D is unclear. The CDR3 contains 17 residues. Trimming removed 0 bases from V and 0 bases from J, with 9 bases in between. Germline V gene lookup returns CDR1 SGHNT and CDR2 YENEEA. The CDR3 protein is CASSLDLRHSGANVLTF. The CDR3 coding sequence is TGTGCCAGCAGCTTAGATCTTCGACACTCTGGGGCCAACGTCCTGACTTTC.

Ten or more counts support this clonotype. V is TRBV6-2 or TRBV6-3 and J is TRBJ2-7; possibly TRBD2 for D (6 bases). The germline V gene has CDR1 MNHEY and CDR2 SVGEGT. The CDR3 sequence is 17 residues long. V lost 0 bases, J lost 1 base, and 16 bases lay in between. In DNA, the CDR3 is TGTGCCAGCAGTTACTCGATATCAGGAGGGGTATCCTACGAGCAGTACTTC. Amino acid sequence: CASSYSISGGVSYEQYF.

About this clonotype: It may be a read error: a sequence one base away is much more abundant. The CDR3 is CAVRGQDLTEAFF. CDR3 coding DNA: TGTGCCGTTCGCGGACAGGACCTCACTGAAGCTTTCTTT. This chain links TRBV6-2 or TRBV6-3 with TRBJ1-1, with 7 bases fitting TRBD1. CDR1 and CDR2 from the germline V gene are MNHEY and SVGEGT. Trimming removed 11 bases from V and 4 bases from J; junction bases left unmatched: 10. The CDR3 contains 13 residues.

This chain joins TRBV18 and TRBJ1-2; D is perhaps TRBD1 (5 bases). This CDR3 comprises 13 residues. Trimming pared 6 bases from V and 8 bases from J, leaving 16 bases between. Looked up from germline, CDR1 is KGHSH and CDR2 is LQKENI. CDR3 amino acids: CASSVDTMSGYTF. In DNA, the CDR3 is TGTGCCAGCTCCGTGGACACTATGTCAGGCTACACCTTC.

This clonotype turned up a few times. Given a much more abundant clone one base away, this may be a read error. The chain's CDR3 is CAVSTGTADNEQFF. The CDR3 DNA reads TGTGCCGTCAGCACCGGGACAGCCGACAATGAGCAGTTCTTC. V is TRBV10-3 and J is TRBJ2-1, with 7 positions matching TRBD1. The germline V gene encodes CDR1 ENHRY and CDR2 SYGVKD. This CDR3 region has 14 residues.

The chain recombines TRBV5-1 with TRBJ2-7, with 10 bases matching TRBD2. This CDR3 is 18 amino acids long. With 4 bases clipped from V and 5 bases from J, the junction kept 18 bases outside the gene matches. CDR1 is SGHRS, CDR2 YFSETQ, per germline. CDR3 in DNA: TGCGCCAGCAGCCCATATGACGCTAGCGGGGGACAGAGTGACGAGCAGTACTTC. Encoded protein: CASSPYDASGGQSDEQYF.

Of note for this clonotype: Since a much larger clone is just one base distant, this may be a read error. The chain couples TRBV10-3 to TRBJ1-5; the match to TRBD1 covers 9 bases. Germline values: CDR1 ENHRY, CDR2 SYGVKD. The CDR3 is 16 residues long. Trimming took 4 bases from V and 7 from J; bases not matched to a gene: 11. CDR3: CAISGPGQGQYQPQHF. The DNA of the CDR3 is TGTGCCATCAGTGGCCCGGGACAGGGACAGTACCAGCCCCAGCATTTT.

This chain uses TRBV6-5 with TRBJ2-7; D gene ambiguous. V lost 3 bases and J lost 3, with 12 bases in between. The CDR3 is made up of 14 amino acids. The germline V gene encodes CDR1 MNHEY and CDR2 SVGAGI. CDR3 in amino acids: CASSYGAPVYEQYF. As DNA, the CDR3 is TGTGCCAGCAGTTATGGTGCGCCCGTCTACGAGCAGTACTTC.

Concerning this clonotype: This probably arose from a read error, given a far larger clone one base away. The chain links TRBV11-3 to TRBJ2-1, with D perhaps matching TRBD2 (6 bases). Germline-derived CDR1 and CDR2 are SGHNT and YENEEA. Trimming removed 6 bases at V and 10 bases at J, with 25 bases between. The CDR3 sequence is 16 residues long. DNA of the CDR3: TGTGCCAGCAGTGAAGAAAGCGGGTTCTACTCCTACGAGCAGTTCTTC. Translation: CASSEESGFYSYEQFF. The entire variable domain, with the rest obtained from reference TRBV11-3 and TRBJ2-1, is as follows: EAGVVQSPRYKIIEKKQPVAFWCNPISGHNTLYWYLQNLGQGPELLIRYENEEAVDDSQLPKDRFSAERLKGVDSTLKIQPAELGDSAVYLCASSEESGFYSYEQFFGPGTRLTVL.

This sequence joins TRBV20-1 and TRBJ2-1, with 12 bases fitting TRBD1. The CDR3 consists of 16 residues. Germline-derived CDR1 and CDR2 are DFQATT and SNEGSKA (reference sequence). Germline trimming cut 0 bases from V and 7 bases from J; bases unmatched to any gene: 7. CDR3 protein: CSAREPGQGAHNEQFF. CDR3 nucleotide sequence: TGCAGTGCTAGAGAACCGGGACAGGGGGCGCATAATGAGCAGTTCTTC.

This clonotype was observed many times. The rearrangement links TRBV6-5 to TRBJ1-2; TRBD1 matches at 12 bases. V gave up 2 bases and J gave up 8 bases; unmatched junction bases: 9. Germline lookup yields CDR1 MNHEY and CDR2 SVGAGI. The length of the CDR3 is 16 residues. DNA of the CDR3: TGTGCCAGCAGTTACCTAACCGGGACAGGGGGCAGAGGCTACACCTTC. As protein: CASSYLTGTGGRGYTF.

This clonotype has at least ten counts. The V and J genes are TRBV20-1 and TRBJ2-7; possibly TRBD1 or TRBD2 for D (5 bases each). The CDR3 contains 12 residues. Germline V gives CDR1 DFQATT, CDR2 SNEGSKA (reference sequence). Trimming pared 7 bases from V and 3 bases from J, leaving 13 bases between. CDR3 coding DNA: TGCAGTGTTCGGGGACGGGGCTACGAGCAGTACTTC. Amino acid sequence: CSVRGRGYEQYF.

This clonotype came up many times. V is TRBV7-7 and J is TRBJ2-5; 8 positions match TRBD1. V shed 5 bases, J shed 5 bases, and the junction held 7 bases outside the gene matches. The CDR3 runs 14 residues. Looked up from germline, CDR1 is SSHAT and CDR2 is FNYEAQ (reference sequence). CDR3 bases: TGTGCCAGCAGCCGGGACAGGAACATCGAGACCCAGTACTTC. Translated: CASSRDRNIETQYF.

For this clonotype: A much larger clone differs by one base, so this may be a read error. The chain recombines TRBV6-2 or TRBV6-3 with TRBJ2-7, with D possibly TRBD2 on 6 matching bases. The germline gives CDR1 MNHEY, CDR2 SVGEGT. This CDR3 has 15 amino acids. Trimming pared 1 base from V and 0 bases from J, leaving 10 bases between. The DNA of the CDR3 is TGTGCCAGCAGTTACTTGGGCGGGAACTCCTACGAGCAGTACTTC. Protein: CASSYLGGNSYEQYF.

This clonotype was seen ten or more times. In nucleotides, the CDR3 is TGTGCCAGCAGCCAAGGTGCCGGGGATGGCTACGAGCAGTACTTC. Its translation: CASSQGAGDGYEQYF. The rearrangement joins TRBV3-1 to TRBJ2-7; D is possibly TRBD2 (5 bases). Germline V gene lookup returns CDR1 LGHDT and CDR2 YNNKEL (reference sequence). Trimming took 1 base from V and 3 from J, leaving 13 bases between them. The CDR3 length is 15 residues.

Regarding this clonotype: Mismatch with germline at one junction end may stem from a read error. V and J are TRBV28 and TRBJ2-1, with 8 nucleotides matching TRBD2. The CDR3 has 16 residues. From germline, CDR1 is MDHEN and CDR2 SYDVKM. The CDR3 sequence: CASSSPGGRESNGQFF. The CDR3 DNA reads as TGTGCCAGCAGCTCACCGGGGGGGCGGGAGTCGAATGGGCAGTTCTTC.